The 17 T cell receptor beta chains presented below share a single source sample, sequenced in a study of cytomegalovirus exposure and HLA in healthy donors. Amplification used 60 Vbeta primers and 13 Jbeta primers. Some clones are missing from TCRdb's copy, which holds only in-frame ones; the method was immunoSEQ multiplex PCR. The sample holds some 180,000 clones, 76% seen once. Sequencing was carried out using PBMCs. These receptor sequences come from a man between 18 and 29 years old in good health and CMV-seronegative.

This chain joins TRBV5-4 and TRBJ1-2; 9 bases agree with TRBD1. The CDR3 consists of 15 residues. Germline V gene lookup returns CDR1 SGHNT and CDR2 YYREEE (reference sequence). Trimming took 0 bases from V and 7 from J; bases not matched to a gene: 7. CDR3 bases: TGTGCCAGCAGCTTGGACCTAGGGACAGGGACTGGCTACACCTTC. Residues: CASSLDLGTGTGYTF.

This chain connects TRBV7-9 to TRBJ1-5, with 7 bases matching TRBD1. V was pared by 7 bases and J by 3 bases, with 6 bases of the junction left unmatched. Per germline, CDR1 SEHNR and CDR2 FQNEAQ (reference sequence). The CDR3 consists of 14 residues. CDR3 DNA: TGTGCCAGCACAACGACAGGGATCAATCAGCCCCAGCATTTT. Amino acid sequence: CASTTTGINQPQHF.

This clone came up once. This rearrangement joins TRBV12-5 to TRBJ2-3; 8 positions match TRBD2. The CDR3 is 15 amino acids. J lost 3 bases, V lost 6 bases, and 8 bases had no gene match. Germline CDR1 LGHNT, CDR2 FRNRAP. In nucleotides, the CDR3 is TGTGCTAGTGGCCCCGGACTAGCCAGTACAGATACGCAGTATTTT. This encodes CASGPGLASTDTQYF.

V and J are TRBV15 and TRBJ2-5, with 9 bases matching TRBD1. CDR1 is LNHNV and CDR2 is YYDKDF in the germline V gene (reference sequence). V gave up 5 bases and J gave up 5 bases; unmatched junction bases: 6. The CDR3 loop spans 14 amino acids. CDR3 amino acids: CATSRQGGRETQYF. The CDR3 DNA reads TGTGCCACCAGCCGACAGGGGGGAAGGGAGACCCAGTACTTC.

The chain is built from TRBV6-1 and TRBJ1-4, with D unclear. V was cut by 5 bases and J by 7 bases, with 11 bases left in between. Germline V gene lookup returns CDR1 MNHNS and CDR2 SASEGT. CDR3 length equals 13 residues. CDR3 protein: CASSLGGIEKLFF. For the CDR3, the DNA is TGTGCCAGCAGTCTGGGCGGGATTGAAAAACTGTTTTTT.

In DNA, the CDR3 is TGTGCCAGCAGCCTTGGGGCGAGCTCCTACGAGCAGTACTTC. Translation gives CASSLGASSYEQYF. The chain couples TRBV9 to TRBJ2-7, with D maybe TRBD1 (5 bases). Looked up from germline, CDR1 is SGDLS and CDR2 is YYNGEE. Trimming cost V 4 bases and J 0 bases, with 11 bases left between them. This CDR3 comprises 14 residues.

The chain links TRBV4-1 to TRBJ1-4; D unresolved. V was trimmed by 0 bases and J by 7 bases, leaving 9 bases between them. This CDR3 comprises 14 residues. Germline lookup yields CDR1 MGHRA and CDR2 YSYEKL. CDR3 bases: TGCGCCAGCAGCCAAGAGGAGGGATCTGAAAAACTGTTTTTT. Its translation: CASSQEEGSEKLFF.

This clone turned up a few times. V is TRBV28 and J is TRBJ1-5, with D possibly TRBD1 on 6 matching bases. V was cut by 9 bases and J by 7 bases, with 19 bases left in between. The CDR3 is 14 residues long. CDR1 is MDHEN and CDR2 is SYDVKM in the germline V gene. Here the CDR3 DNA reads TGTGCCAGTTCCCAGAACAGGGCAGGACAGCCCCAGCATTTT. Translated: CASSQNRAGQPQHF. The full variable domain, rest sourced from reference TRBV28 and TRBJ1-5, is DVKVTQSSRYLVKRTGEKVFLECVQDMDHENMFWYRQDPGLGLRLIYFSYDVKMKEKGDIPEGYSVSREKKERFSLILESASTNQTSMYLCASSQNRAGQPQHFGDGTRLSIL.

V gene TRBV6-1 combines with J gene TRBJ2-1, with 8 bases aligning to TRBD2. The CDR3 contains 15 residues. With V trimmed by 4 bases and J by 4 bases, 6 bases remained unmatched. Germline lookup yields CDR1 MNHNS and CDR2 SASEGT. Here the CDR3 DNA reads TGTGCCAGCAGTGTTGGTCTAGCGGGTTACAATGAGCAGTTCTTC. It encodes CASSVGLAGYNEQFF.

The CDR3 nucleotides are TGTGCCAGCAGTTTGGATACGGGCTATGGCTACACCTTC. This gives the protein CASSLDTGYGYTF. J is TRBJ1-2 and V is TRBV27; D is uncertain. The CDR3 has 13 amino acids. Trimming pared 3 bases from V and 4 bases from J, leaving 9 bases between. Per germline, CDR1 MNHEY and CDR2 SMNVEV (reference sequence).

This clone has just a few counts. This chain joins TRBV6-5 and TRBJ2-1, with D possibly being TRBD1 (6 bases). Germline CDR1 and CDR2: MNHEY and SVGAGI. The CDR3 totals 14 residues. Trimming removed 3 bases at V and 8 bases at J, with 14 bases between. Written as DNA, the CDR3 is TGTGCCAGCAGTTATGGGCAGGGGTACTATGAGCAGTTCTTC. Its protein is CASSYGQGYYEQFF.

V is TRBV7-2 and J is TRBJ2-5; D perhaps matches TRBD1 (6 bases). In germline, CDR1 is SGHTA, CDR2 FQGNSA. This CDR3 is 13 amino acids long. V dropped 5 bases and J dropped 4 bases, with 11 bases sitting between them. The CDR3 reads CASSTGLGETQYF. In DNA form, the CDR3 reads TGTGCCAGCAGCACAGGGTTGGGAGAGACCCAGTACTTC.

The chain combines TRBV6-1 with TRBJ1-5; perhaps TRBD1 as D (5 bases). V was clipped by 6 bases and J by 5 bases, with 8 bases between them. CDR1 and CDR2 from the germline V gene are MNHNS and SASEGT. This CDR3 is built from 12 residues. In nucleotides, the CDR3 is TGTGCCAGCAGATCGACAGATCAGCCCCAGCATTTT. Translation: CASRSTDQPQHF.

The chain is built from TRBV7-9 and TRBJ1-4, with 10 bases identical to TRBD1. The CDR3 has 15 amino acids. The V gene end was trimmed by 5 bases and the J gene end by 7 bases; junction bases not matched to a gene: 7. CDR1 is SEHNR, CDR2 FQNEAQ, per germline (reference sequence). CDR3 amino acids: CASSPTGTGVEKLFF. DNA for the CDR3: TGTGCCAGCAGCCCCACCGGGACAGGGGTTGAAAAACTGTTTTTT.

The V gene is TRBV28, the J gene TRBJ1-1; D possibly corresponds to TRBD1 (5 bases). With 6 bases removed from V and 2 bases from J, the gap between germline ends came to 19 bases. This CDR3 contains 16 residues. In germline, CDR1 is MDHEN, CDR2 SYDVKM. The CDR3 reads CASSSALGVSNTEAFF. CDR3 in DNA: TGTGCCAGCAGCTCCGCCCTAGGGGTCTCCAACACTGAAGCTTTCTTT.

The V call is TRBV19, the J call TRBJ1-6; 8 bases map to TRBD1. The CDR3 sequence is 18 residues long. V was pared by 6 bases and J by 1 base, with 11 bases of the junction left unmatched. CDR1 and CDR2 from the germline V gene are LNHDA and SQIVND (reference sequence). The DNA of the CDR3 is TGTGCCAGTAGCCAAGGGGACAGGATCGGTTCCTATAATTCACCCCTCCACTTT. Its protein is CASSQGDRIGSYNSPLHF.

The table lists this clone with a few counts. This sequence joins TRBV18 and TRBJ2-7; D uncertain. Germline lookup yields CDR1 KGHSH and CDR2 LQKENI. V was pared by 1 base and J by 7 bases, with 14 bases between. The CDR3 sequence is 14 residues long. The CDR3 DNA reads TGTGCCAGCTCACCACGTGAGGTGATGAGGGAGCAGTACTTC. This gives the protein CASSPREVMREQYF.